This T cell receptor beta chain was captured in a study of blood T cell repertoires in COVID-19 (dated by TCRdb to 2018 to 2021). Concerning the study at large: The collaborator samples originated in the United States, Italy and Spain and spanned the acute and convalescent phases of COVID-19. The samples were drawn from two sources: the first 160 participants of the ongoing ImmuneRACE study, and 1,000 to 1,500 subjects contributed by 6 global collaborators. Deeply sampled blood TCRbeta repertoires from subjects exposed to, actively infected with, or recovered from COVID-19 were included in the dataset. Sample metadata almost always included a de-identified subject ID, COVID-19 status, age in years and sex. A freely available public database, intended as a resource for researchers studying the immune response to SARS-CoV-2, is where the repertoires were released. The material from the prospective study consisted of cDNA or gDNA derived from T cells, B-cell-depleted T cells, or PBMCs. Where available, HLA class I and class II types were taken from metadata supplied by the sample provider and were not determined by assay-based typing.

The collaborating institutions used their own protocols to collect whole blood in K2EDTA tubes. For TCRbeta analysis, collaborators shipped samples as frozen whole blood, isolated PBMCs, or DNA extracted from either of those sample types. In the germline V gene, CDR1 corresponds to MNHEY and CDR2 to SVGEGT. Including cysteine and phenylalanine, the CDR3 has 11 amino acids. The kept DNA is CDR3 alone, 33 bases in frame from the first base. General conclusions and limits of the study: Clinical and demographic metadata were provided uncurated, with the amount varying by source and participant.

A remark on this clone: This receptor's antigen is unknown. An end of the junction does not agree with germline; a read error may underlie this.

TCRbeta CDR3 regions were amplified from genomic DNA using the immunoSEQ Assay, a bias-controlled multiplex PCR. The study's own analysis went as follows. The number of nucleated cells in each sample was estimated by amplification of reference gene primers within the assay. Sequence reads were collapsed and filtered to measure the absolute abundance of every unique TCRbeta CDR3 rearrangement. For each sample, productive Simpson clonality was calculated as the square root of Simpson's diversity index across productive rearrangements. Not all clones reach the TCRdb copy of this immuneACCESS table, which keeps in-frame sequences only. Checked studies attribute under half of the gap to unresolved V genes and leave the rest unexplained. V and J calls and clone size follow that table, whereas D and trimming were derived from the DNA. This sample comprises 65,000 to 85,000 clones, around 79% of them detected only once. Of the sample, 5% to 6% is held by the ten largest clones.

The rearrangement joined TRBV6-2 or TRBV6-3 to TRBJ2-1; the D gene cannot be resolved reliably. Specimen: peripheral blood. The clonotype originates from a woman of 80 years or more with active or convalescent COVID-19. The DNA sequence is TGTGCCAGCAGCCTGGATACCCAAGCGATCTTC. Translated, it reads CASSLDTQAIF.